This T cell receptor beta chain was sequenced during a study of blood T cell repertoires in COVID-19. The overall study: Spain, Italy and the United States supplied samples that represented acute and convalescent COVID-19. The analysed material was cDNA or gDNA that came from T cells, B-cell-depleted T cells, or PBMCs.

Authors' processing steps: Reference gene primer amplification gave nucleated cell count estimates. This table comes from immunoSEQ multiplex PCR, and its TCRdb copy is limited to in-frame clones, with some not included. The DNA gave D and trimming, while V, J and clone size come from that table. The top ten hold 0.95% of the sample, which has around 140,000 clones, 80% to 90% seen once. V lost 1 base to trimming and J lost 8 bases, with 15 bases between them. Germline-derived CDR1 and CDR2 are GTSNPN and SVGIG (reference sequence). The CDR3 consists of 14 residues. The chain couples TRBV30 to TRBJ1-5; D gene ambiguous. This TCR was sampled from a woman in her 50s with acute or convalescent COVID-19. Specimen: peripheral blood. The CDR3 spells CAWSDDTYVKPQHF. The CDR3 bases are TGTGCCTGGAGTGATGACACCTATGTTAAGCCCCAGCATTTT.